This section outlines one T cell receptor beta chain sequence together with its context. Antigen: not known. This entry comes from a study of PD-1 blockade in classical Hodgkin lymphoma. At the level of the study: Nivolumab was administered to patients intravenously at 3 mg/kg every 2 weeks.

The protocol was immunoSEQ multiplex PCR, while the TCRdb copy is restricted to in-frame clones and leaves out a portion. In the table there are 4,000 to 6,000 clones, roughly 65% of which are singletons. In germline, CDR1 is MNHEY, CDR2 SVGAGI. This CDR3 is built from 13 residues. The germline V and J ends were trimmed by 3 bases and 1 base, with 6 bases remaining between them. Study outcomes and limitations: Newly diagnosed patients reportedly trailed healthy donors in baseline TCR diversity. By cycle point C4D1, TCR diversity had risen significantly in CD4+ cells (but not CD8+ cells). The authors excluded patients who started nivolumab under 1 year after ASCT.

The time point was: cycle 4 day 1 (C4D1), after six to seven weeks of nivolumab. Each and every patient relapsed after autologous stem cell transplantation, and patients got differing brentuximab vedotin exposure. Through magnetic negative selection, CD8+ T cells were separated from PBMCs that had been thawed. The clonotype comes from a human donor with classical Hodgkin lymphoma. The chain uses TRBV6-5 and TRBJ1-1; D gene ambiguous. The source material was CD8+ T cells from blood, sampled before the fourth cycle of nivolumab. The CDR3: CASSYAENTEAFF. CDR3 in DNA: TGTGCCAGCAGTTATGCAGAGAACACTGAAGCTTTCTTT.